This T cell receptor (beta chain) was identified during a study of cytotoxic CD8 clonotypes in ibrutinib-treated CLL. The assay was immunoSEQ multiplex PCR, and TCRdb's table has in-frame clones only and misses some. The top ten clones hold about a quarter of a sample with some 6,300 clones, around 70% of them seen once. With 4 bases removed from V and 3 bases from J, the gap between germline ends came to 6 bases. The CDR3 is 11 residues long. The germline CDR1 and CDR2 sequences are DFQATT and SNEGSKA (reference sequence). The V and J genes are TRBV20-1 and TRBJ2-5; D uncertain. The source was PBMCs, collected before ibrutinib treatment. The sequence was obtained from a human donor with chronic lymphocytic leukemia. Here the CDR3 DNA reads TGCAGTGCTACAATCGAAGAGACCCAGTACTTC. It yields the protein CSATIEETQYF.